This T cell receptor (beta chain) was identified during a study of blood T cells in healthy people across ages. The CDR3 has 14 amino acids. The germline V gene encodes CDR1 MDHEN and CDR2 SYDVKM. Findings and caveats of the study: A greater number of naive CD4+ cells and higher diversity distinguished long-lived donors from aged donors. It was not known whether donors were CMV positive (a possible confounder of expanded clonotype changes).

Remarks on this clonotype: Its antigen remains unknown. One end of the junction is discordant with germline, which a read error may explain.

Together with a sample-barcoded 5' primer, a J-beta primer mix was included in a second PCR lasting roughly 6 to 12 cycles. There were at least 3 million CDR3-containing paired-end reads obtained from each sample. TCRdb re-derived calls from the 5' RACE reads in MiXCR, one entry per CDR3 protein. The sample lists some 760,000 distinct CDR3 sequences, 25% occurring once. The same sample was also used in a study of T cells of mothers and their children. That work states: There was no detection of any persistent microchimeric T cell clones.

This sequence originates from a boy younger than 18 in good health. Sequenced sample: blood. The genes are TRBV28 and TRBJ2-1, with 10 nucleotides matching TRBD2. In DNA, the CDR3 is TGTGCCACCCTAGCGGGAGACTACTACAATGACCAGTTCTTC. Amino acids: CATLAGDYYNDQFF.